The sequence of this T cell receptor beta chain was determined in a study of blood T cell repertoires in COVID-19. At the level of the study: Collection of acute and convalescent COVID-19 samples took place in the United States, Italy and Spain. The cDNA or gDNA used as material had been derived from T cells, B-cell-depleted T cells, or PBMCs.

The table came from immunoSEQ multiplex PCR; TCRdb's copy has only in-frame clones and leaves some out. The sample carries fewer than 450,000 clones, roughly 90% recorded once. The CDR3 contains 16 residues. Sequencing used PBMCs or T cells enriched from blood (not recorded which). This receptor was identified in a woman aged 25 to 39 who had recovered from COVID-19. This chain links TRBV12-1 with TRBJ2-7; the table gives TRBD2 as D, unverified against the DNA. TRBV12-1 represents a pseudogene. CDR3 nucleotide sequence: TGTGCCAGCAGCCCGGGACTAGCGGGGGCAAGATACGAGCAGTACTTC. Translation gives CASSPGLAGARYEQYF.